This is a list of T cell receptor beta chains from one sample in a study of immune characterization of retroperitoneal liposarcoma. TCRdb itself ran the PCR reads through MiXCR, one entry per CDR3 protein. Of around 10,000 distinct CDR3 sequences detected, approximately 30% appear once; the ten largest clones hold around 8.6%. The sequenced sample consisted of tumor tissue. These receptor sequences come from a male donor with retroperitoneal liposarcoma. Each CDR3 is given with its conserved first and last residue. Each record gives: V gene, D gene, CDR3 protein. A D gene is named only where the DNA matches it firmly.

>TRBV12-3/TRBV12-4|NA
CASSRRFNQPQHF
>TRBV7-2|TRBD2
CASSLWGLGDTQYF
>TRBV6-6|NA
CASSYSILGRQGILIGSYEQYF
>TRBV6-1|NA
CASRFTGQYRYEQYF
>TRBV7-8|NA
CASSLATVGAQAFF
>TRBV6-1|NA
CASSDRDTGELFF
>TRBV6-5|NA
CASSEPGGGYGYTF
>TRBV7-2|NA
CASSKPGSYEQFF
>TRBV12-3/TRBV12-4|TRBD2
CASSLEAWTSGRARNEQFF
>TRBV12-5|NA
CASGPSRQETQFF
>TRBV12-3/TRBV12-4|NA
CASSYAGALSTEAFF